This T cell receptor (beta chain) was observed in a study of OX40 agonist ivuxolimab in advanced cancers. Study as a whole: Past anti-PD-1, anti-PD-L1 or anti-CTLA-4 therapy was accepted, and 30% to 50% had received some. Study observations and caveats: Among T cells, CD8+ cells averaged more expanded clones than CD4+ cells. Some nonresponders additionally presented with little normalized T-cell clonal expansion. Partial responders treated at 0.1-3.0 mg/kg exhibited clonal expansion among the lowest measured.

Germline V lookup: CDR1 MNHEY, CDR2 SVGAGI. The V and J ends lost 9 bases and 2 bases respectively, with 10 bases between them. There are 13 residues in the CDR3. The method was immunoSEQ multiplex PCR; TCRdb's version includes in-frame clones alone and lacks a portion of them. Here the sample spans some 90,000 clones, around 87% being singletons. Turning to this clone: Antigen unknown.

The gene calls are TRBV6-5 and TRBJ2-2; D remains unclear. The material was CD4+ or CD8+ T cells sorted from blood, obtained in a trial of the OX40 agonist ivuxolimab. The receptor comes from an adult with an advanced solid tumor such as melanoma, head and neck, liver or kidney cancer. The CDR3 bases are TGTGCCAGTGAACCTAGAAACACCGGGGAGCTGTTTTTT. It yields the protein CASEPRNTGELFF.